This passage covers 15 T cell receptor beta chains from one sample sequenced in a study of vaccination and CD4 T cells after COVID-19. Treatment of the sample: 10-day PBMC culture with coronavirus spike peptide pools or control peptides (ViraFEST assay). The antigens of these receptors remain unknown. Oncomine TCR Beta short-read sequencing was applied to DNA from cultured CD4+ T cells. Using its own MiXCR run on the PCR reads, TCRdb lists one record per CDR3 protein. This repertoire shows about 5,500 distinct CDR3 sequences, around 64% found once; its top ten account for around a fifth. The sample was CD4+ T cells from blood, cultured in vitro. The receptors come from a human donor who had recovered from COVID-19.

V gene TRBV20-1 combines with J gene TRBJ1-1; the D gene is possibly TRBD1 (5 bases). V lost 0 bases and J lost 10, with 21 bases in between. In germline, CDR1 is DFQATT, CDR2 SNEGSKA (reference sequence). The CDR3 is made up of 15 amino acids. The CDR3 here is CSARDSRDGRFVAFF. CDR3 coding DNA: TGCAGTGCTAGAGATAGTAGGGACGGCCGTTTTGTAGCTTTCTTT.

The V call is TRBV24-1, the J call TRBJ2-1, with D possibly being TRBD1 (5 bases). V lost 3 bases and J lost 13, with 21 bases in between. The CDR3 consists of 15 residues. The V gene's germline CDR1 is KGHDR and CDR2 SFDVKD. The CDR3 DNA sequence: TGTGCCACCAGTGATAGTCGTGGGGCTGGTAATCAACAGTTCTTC. Protein sequence: CATSDSRGAGNQQFF.

This clonotype was observed a few times. V gene TRBV20-1 combines with J gene TRBJ1-5, with D possibly TRBD1 on 5 matching bases. Germline CDR1 reads DFQATT; CDR2 reads SNEGSKA (reference sequence). Trimming took off 3 bases at V and 8 bases at J, with 20 bases between the two ends. The CDR3 totals 15 residues. CDR3 DNA sequence: TGCAGTGCTAGGGGGCTGGGGAGGCCCGAGAAGCCCCAGCATTTT. The encoded protein is CSARGLGRPEKPQHF.

V gene TRBV4-1 combines with J gene TRBJ1-1, with TRBD1 as a possible D gene (5 bases). Germline loops: CDR1 MGHRA, CDR2 YSYEKL. V gave up 0 bases and J gave up 6 bases, with 11 bases separating them. There are 14 residues in the CDR3. This chain's CDR3 is CASSQEDGAAEAFF. The CDR3 region has the DNA TGCGCCAGCAGCCAAGAAGACGGGGCAGCTGAAGCTTTCTTT.

The chain is built from TRBV10-1 and TRBJ2-7; D is possibly TRBD1 (5 bases). The CDR3 has 14 residues. V was trimmed by 2 bases and J by 0 bases, leaving 8 bases between them. Germline V gives CDR1 WNHNN, CDR2 SYGVQD (reference sequence). The DNA for the CDR3 is TGCGCCAGCAGTGAGGACAGTGCCTCCTACGAGCAGTACTTC. Its protein is CASSEDSASYEQYF.

CDR3: CASSPGGPYNEQFF. In nucleotides, the CDR3 is TGCGCCAGCAGCCCGGGGGGCCCCTACAATGAGCAGTTCTTC. This chain connects TRBV10-1 to TRBJ2-1; tentative D call: TRBD2 (7 bases). V gave up 6 bases and J gave up 2 bases, with 11 bases separating them. The CDR3 has 14 amino acids. The germline CDR1 and CDR2 sequences are WNHNN and SYGVQD (reference sequence).

This clonotype appeared a few times. Written as DNA, the CDR3 is TGTGCCAGCAGGAAGGGAAGCAATTTAGCAGACGAGCAGTACTTC. Amino acids: CASRKGSNLADEQYF. The chain recombines TRBV2 with TRBJ2-7; D is ambiguous. CDR1 and CDR2 from the germline V gene are SNHLY and FYNNEI. The CDR3 spans 15 residues. The V end was cut by 6 bases, the J end by 5 bases, with 20 bases between.

The genes are TRBV28 and TRBJ1-5; possibly TRBD1 for D (5 bases). The CDR3 extends over 14 amino acids. Germline CDR1 is MDHEN and CDR2 is SYDVKM. Trimming shortened V by 6 bases and J by 6 bases, and 15 bases separated the two germline ends. The CDR3 bases are TGTGCCAGCAGGCCTCCTTTCAGGGCTCAGCCCCAGCATTTT. Translating gives CASRPPFRAQPQHF.

The rearrangement joins TRBV7-7 to TRBJ2-5, with a tentative D call TRBD2 (7 bases). Trimming stripped 3 bases from V and 5 bases from J, with 13 bases between. CDR3 size: 14 residues. The germline CDR1 and CDR2 sequences are SSHAT and FNYEAQ (reference sequence). In nucleotides, the CDR3 is TGTGCCAGCAGCTTCGGGGGGCGGGCGGAGACCCAGTACTTC. Its translation: CASSFGGRAETQYF.

The rearrangement links TRBV6-2 or TRBV6-3 to TRBJ1-1; 9 positions agree with TRBD1. J lost 4 bases, V lost 5 bases, and 11 bases had no gene match. This CDR3 has 16 amino acids. CDR1 MNHEY and CDR2 SVGEGT come from the germline V gene. The CDR3, as DNA: TGTGCCAGCAGTCCACAAAGGACAGGGGCTATCACTGAAGCTTTCTTT. Its protein product is CASSPQRTGAITEAFF.

This chain connects TRBV6-2 or TRBV6-3 to TRBJ1-1; the D is unclear. CDR3 length: 11 amino acids. Germline loops: CDR1 MNHEY, CDR2 SVGEGT. Trimming stripped 4 bases from V and 5 bases from J, with 5 bases between. DNA for the CDR3: TGTGCCAGCAGTTTGGGGACTGAAGCTTTCTTT. Amino acids: CASSLGTEAFF.

This clonotype was counted only a few times. The chain couples TRBV20-1 to TRBJ1-2; D unresolved. This CDR3 comprises 13 residues. Germline V gene lookup returns CDR1 DFQATT and CDR2 SNEGSKA (reference sequence). V lost 3 bases and J lost 7, with 15 bases in between. The CDR3 is CSASVRVVVGYTF. CDR3 DNA sequence: TGCAGTGCTAGTGTGAGGGTGGTGGTTGGCTACACCTTC.

The rearrangement joins TRBV7-9 to TRBJ2-5; D gene unclear. V lost 5 bases, J lost 4 bases, and 11 bases lay in between. Germline values: CDR1 SEHNR, CDR2 FQNEAQ (reference sequence). The CDR3 loop spans 13 amino acids. The CDR3 coding sequence is TGTGCCAGCAGCCAACCCCTGTCAGAGACCCAGTACTTC. Translating it yields CASSQPLSETQYF.

This rearrangement joins TRBV20-1 to TRBJ2-3; D tentatively reads TRBD1 or TRBD2 (5 bases each). CDR1 DFQATT and CDR2 SNEGSKA come from the germline V gene (reference sequence). There are 13 residues in the CDR3. V shed 6 bases and J shed 6 bases, with 16 bases lying between them. CDR3 amino acids: CSAPERPGDTQYF. The CDR3 DNA reads TGCAGTGCCCCAGAGCGGCCAGGGGATACGCAGTATTTT.

V gene TRBV11-3 combines with J gene TRBJ2-2, with 8 bases fitting TRBD2. CDR1 and CDR2 from the germline V gene are SGHNT and YENEEA. Losses at the gene ends were 5 bases for V and 1 base for J; bases not matched to a gene: 9. The length of the CDR3 is 17 residues. CDR3 nucleotide sequence: TGTGCCAGCAGCCCGCGGATCGCGGGGGGGAACACCGGGGAGCTGTTTTTT. Translating gives CASSPRIAGGNTGELFF.